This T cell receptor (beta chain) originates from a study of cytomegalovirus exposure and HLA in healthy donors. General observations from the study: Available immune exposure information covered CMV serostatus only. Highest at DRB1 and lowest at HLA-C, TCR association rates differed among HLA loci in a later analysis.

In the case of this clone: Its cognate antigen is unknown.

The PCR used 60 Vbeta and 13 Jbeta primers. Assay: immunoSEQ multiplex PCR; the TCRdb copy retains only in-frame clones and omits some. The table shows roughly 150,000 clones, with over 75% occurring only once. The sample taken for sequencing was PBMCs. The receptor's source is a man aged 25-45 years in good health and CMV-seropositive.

CDR3 nucleotide sequence: TGTGCCAGCAGTAGCGGGACTGTTTTGCCTGGCTACACCTTC. Residues: CASSSGTVLPGYTF. The rearrangement uses TRBV28 and TRBJ1-2, with TRBD1 as a possible D gene (5 bases). CDR1 is MDHEN and CDR2 is SYDVKM in the germline V gene. The CDR3 sequence is 14 residues long. Between the trimmed V and J ends, which lost 5 bases and 7 bases, there was a span of 17 bases.